The 24 T cell receptor beta chains listed next were all sequenced from one sample in a study of T cell responses to AZD1222 COVID-19 vaccine. Measured with immunoSEQ multiplex PCR; TCRdb has only the in-frame clones, and not every one. Of around 200,000 clones in the sample, 88% were seen once. The material was peripheral blood, obtained on day 0 of AZD1222 vaccination. The receptors shown here come from an adult in good health.

J is TRBJ1-6 and V is TRBV30; D remains ambiguous. The CDR3 runs 13 residues. Germline V lookup: CDR1 GTSNPN, CDR2 SVGIG (reference sequence). Trimming pared 0 bases from V and 9 bases from J, leaving 9 bases between. The CDR3 region is CAWSVRVGSPLHF. The CDR3 DNA follows: TGTGCCTGGAGTGTAAGGGTTGGTTCACCCCTCCACTTT. Together with reference TRBV30 and TRBJ1-6, the CDR3 gives the full variable domain: SQTIHQWPATLVQPVGSPLSLECTVEGTSNPNLYWYRQAAGRGLQLLFYSVGIGQISSEVPQNLSASRPQDRQFILSSKKLLLSDSGFYLCAWSVRVGSPLHFGNGTRLTVT.

This clone showed up just once. J is TRBJ2-1 and V is TRBV7-2; D not resolved. The V end lost 1 base, the J end lost 0 bases, and 7 bases lay between the germline ends. CDR1 is SGHTA and CDR2 is FQGNSA in the germline V gene. The CDR3 is 15 residues long. The chain's CDR3 is CASSLESSSYNEQFF. The CDR3 DNA follows: TGTGCCAGCAGCTTAGAATCGTCCTCCTACAATGAGCAGTTCTTC.

This CDR3 is CASSQTSGGAFSYEQYF. The CDR3, as DNA: TGTGCCAGCAGTCAGACTAGCGGGGGGGCTTTCTCTTACGAGCAGTACTTC. This chain uses TRBV5-4 with TRBJ2-7; 14 nucleotides align to TRBD2. The CDR3 totals 17 residues. Unmatched junction bases numbered 11, after V lost 5 bases and J lost 4 bases. Germline loops: CDR1 SGHNT, CDR2 YYREEE (reference sequence).

This clone occurred once. The chain employs TRBV7-9 and TRBJ1-2; 10 bases fit TRBD1. Germline V CDR1 and CDR2: SEHNR, FQNEAQ (reference sequence). The V and J ends lost 10 bases and 8 bases, in that order; junction bases with no gene match: 7. This CDR3 region has 12 residues. The CDR3 bases are TGTGCCACCGGGACAGGGGACTTCGGCTACACCTTC. The encoded protein is CATGTGDFGYTF.

This chain links TRBV13 with TRBJ2-7; 11 bases are a match to TRBD2. Germline V gene sequence: CDR1 PRHDT, CDR2 FYEKMQ (reference sequence). V trimming: 3 bases; J trimming: 0 bases; junction bases outside the gene matches: 1. CDR3 size: 15 residues. The CDR3 bases are TGTGCCAGCAGCTTGGGGACTAGCGGCTCCTACGAGCAGTACTTC. It is translated as CASSLGTSGSYEQYF.

The V call is TRBV2, the J call TRBJ1-1; possibly TRBD1 for D (5 bases). Germline lookup yields CDR1 SNHLY and CDR2 FYNNEI. The CDR3 extends over 15 amino acids. V was clipped by 6 bases and J by 4 bases, with 18 bases between them. The DNA for the CDR3 is TGTGCCAGCAGGGCCGGGACTCAAGAGACCACTGAAGCTTTCTTT. Amino acid sequence: CASRAGTQETTEAFF.

V is TRBV12-3 or TRBV12-4 and J is TRBJ2-1, with D uncertain. The CDR3 covers 12 residues. Trimming left V 1 base short and J 7 bases short, with 5 bases between. This chain's CDR3 is CASSLVKNEQFF. CDR3 nucleotide sequence: TGTGCCAGCAGTTTAGTTAAGAATGAGCAGTTCTTC.

This chain uses TRBV12-3 or TRBV12-4 with TRBJ1-5; D perhaps matches TRBD1 (5 bases). V was shortened by 6 bases and J by 11 bases, with 11 bases between the two germline ends. This CDR3 has 11 amino acids. The CDR3 region has the DNA TGTGCCAGCAGCCAGGCGGGGGCCCAGCATTTT. Translation gives CASSQAGAQHF.

This rearrangement joins TRBV9 to TRBJ1-1; weak D call: TRBD1 (6 bases). Germline CDR1 SGDLS, CDR2 YYNGEE. V was cut by 0 bases and J by 12 bases, with 18 bases left in between. The CDR3 is 14 amino acids. CDR3 loop: CASSVGQQGSQTFF. The CDR3 nucleotides are TGTGCCAGCAGCGTAGGACAACAGGGAAGTCAGACTTTCTTT. Supplemented by reference TRBV9 and TRBJ1-1, the full variable domain reads DSGVTQTPKHLITATGQRVTLRCSPRSGDLSVYWYQQSLDQGLQFLIQYYNGEERAKGNILERFSAQQFPDLHSELNLSSLELGDSALYFCASSVGQQGSQTFFGQGTRLTVV.

V is TRBV3-1 (or the pseudogene TRBV3-2) and J is TRBJ1-1; D remains unclear. V lost 0 bases and J 3 bases, leaving 5 bases between the germline ends. The CDR3 is 13 residues long. CDR1 and CDR2 (germline): LGHDT, YNNKEL (reference sequence). CDR3: CASSQEGHTEAFF. The CDR3 DNA follows: TGTGCCAGCAGCCAAGAAGGCCACACTGAAGCTTTCTTT.

In its sample, this clone was seen once. The chain has TRBV19 and TRBJ2-3; 11 bases line up with TRBD1. V lost 6 bases, J lost 2 bases, and 4 bases stayed unmatched. The CDR3 consists of 15 residues. Germline V gene lookup returns CDR1 LNHDA and CDR2 SQIVND (reference sequence). The CDR3 coding sequence is TGTGCCAGTAGGTGGACAGGGGGCCCCACAGATACGCAGTATTTT. This translates into CASRWTGGPTDTQYF.

The rearrangement joins TRBV30 to TRBJ1-6; D gene unclear. V lost 5 bases to trimming and J lost 8 bases, with 13 bases between them. This CDR3 spans 13 amino acids. CDR1 GTSNPN and CDR2 SVGIG come from the germline V gene (reference sequence). Here the CDR3 DNA reads TGTGCCTGGTTGGAATCAGGCTATTCACCCCTCCACTTT. It encodes CAWLESGYSPLHF.

V usage is TRBV19 and J usage is TRBJ1-3; 10 positions agree with TRBD1. CDR1 and CDR2 from the germline V gene are LNHDA and SQIVND (reference sequence). CDR3 length equals 14 residues. The J segment lost 7 bases and the V segment lost 3 bases, leaving 3 bases of the junction unmatched. The CDR3 DNA is TGTGCCAGTAGTATGGGACAGGGGAAGAACACCATATATTTT. Translating gives CASSMGQGKNTIYF. Variable domain in full (rest from reference TRBV19 and TRBJ1-3): DGGITQSPKYLFRKEGQNVTLSCEQNLNHDAMYWYRQDPGQGLRLIYYSQIVNDFQKGDIAEGYSVSREKKESFPLTVTSAQKNPTAFYLCASSMGQGKNTIYFGEGSWLTVV.

This clone was counted between two and nine times. The chain combines TRBV6-5 with TRBJ2-7; D might be TRBD2 (6 bases). Germline V gene data show CDR1 as MNHEY and CDR2 as SVGAGI. CDR3 length: 13 residues. Trimming took 10 bases from V and 3 from J, leaving 16 bases between them. CDR3 sequence: CATMWGVGYEQYF. The CDR3 DNA sequence: TGTGCCACCATGTGGGGGGTGGGCTACGAGCAGTACTTC.

The V and J genes are TRBV7-2 and TRBJ2-7; 7 bases agree with TRBD2. Germline V gives CDR1 SGHTA, CDR2 FQGNSA. This CDR3 contains 13 residues. The J segment lost 5 bases and the V segment lost 8 bases, leaving 9 bases of the junction unmatched. The CDR3 region is CASGGLVSDEQYF. CDR3 coding DNA: TGTGCCAGCGGTGGACTAGTAAGCGACGAGCAGTACTTC.

The gene calls are TRBV6-2 or TRBV6-3 and TRBJ2-5, with TRBD1 as a possible D gene (6 bases). V gave up 6 bases and J gave up 4 bases, with 21 bases separating them. Germline CDR1 is MNHEY and CDR2 is SVGEGT. The CDR3 spans 16 residues. The CDR3 loop reads CASSPIVTGKGETQYF. CDR3 nucleotide sequence: TGTGCCAGCAGCCCTATCGTAACAGGGAAGGGAGAGACCCAGTACTTC.

The gene calls are TRBV6-5 and TRBJ2-5; possibly TRBD2 for D (5 bases). There are 16 residues in the CDR3. V dropped 0 bases and J dropped 5 bases, with 16 bases sitting between them. CDR1 is MNHEY and CDR2 is SVGAGI in the germline V gene. CDR3 amino acids: CASSYSVVTGSETQYF. For the CDR3, the DNA is TGTGCCAGCAGTTACTCGGTCGTCACGGGGTCGGAGACCCAGTACTTC.

The chain recombines TRBV2 with TRBJ1-4; the D gene is possibly TRBD1 (6 bases). The CDR3 consists of 14 residues. V gave up 6 bases and J gave up 6 bases, with 14 bases separating them. Looked up from germline, CDR1 is SNHLY and CDR2 is FYNNEI. The CDR3: CASSPDRFDEKLFF. CDR3 bases: TGTGCCAGCAGCCCAGACAGGTTCGATGAAAAACTGTTTTTT.

The gene calls are TRBV27 and TRBJ1-2; D remains ambiguous. Trimming removed 2 bases at V and 2 bases at J, with 9 bases between. CDR1 MNHEY and CDR2 SMNVEV come from the germline V gene (reference sequence). The CDR3 sequence is 14 residues long. CDR3 sequence reads: CASSLGSSNYGYTF. In DNA, the CDR3 is TGTGCCAGCAGTTTAGGCAGCTCGAACTATGGCTACACCTTC.

The chain has TRBV9 and TRBJ2-3, with 7 nucleotides matching TRBD2. The V gene end was trimmed by 4 bases and the J gene end by 2 bases; junction bases not matched to a gene: 13. Germline V gene lookup returns CDR1 SGDLS and CDR2 YYNGEE. The CDR3 is 17 amino acids. The DNA for the CDR3 is TGTGCCAGCAGCCCCCGACTAGCTCCCGGGCACACAGATACGCAGTATTTT. Its protein is CASSPRLAPGHTDTQYF. Together with reference TRBV9 and TRBJ2-3, the CDR3 gives the full variable domain: DSGVTQTPKHLITATGQRVTLRCSPRSGDLSVYWYQQSLDQGLQFLIQYYNGEERAKGNILERFSAQQFPDLHSELNLSSLELGDSALYFCASSPRLAPGHTDTQYFGPGTRLTVL.

The chain carries TRBV12-3 or TRBV12-4 and TRBJ2-3; 7 bases fit TRBD2. This CDR3 spans 13 amino acids. V trimming: 3 bases; J trimming: 4 bases; junction bases outside the gene matches: 1. The CDR3 region is CASSFTSADTQYF. In DNA, the CDR3 is TGTGCCAGCAGTTTCACTAGCGCAGATACGCAGTATTTT.

This rearrangement joins TRBV6-5 to TRBJ2-7; TRBD1 agrees at 8 bases. The CDR3 spans 15 residues. The V gene's germline CDR1 is MNHEY and CDR2 SVGAGI. With V trimmed by 0 bases and J by 6 bases, 7 bases remained unmatched. The CDR3 nucleotides are TGTGCCAGCAGTTACTCAGTGACAGGGGCTTTCGAGCAGTACTTC. Translated: CASSYSVTGAFEQYF.

The chain employs TRBV7-9 and TRBJ1-6; possible D gene TRBD1, 5 bases. The CDR3 length is 17 residues. The V gene lost 2 bases and the J gene lost 4 bases, with 15 bases spanning the gap. Germline-derived CDR1 and CDR2 are SEHNR and FQNEAQ (reference sequence). This CDR3 reads CASSLRPRDQYNSPLHF. CDR3 DNA: TGTGCCAGCAGCTTACGTCCGAGGGACCAATATAATTCACCCCTCCACTTT.

This rearrangement joins TRBV10-1 to TRBJ2-7; TRBD1 is a possible D gene (6 bases). The V gene's germline CDR1 is WNHNN and CDR2 SYGVQD (reference sequence). The CDR3 extends over 19 amino acids. The ends were cut back, 2 bases at V and 0 bases at J, with 23 bases in the middle. The CDR3 region has the DNA TGCGCCAGCAGTGAGCCCCTCAATACCGGGACACTTGACTCCTACGAGCAGTACTTC. Translated, it gives CASSEPLNTGTLDSYEQYF.